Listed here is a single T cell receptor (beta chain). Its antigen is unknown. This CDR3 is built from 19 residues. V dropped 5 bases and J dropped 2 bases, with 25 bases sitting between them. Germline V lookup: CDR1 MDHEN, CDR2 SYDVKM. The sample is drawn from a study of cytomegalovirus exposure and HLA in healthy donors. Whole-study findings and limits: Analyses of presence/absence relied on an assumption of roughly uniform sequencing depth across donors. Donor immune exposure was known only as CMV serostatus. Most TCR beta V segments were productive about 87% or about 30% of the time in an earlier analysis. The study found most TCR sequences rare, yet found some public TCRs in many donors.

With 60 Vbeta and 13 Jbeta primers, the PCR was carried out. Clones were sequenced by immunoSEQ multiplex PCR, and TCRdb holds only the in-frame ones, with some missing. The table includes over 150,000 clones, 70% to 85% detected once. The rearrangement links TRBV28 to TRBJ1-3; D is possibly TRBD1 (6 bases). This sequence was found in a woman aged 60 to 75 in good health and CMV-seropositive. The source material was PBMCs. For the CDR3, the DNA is TGTGCCAGCAGTCCCGGGGGGGGCCTTCTGGGGTATACTGGAAACACCATATATTTT. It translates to CASSPGGGLLGYTGNTIYF.